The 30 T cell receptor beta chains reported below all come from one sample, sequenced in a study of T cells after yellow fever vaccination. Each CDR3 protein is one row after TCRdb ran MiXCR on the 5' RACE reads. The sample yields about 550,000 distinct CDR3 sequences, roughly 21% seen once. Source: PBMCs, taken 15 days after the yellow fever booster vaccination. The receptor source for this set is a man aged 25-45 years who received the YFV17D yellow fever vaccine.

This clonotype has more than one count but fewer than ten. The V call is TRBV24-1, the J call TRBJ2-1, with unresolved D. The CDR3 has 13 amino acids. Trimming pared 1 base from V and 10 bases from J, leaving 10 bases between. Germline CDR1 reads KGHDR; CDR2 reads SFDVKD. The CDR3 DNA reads TGTGCCACCAGTGATTTCATGATGGGGGAGCAGTTCTTC. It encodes CATSDFMMGEQFF.

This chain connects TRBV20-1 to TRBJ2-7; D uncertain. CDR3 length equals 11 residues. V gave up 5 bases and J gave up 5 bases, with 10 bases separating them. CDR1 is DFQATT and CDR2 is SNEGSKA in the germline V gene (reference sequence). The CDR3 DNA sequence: TGCAGTGCTGGCTCTGGCAACGAGCAGTACTTC. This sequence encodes CSAGSGNEQYF.

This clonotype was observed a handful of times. The CDR3 here is CSARRQDTQYF. The CDR3 coding sequence is TGCAGTGCTAGAAGACAAGATACGCAGTATTTT. J is TRBJ2-3 and V is TRBV20-1; D unresolved. This CDR3 is built from 11 residues. Trimming pared 2 bases from V and 5 bases from J, leaving 5 bases between. Germline CDR1 is DFQATT and CDR2 is SNEGSKA (reference sequence).

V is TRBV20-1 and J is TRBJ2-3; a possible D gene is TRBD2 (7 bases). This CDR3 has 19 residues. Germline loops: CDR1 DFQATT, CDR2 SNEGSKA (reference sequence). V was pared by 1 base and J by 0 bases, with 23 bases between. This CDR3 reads CSARVPRGKSGVSTDTQYF. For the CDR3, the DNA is TGCAGTGCTAGAGTCCCAAGGGGGAAGAGCGGGGTCAGCACAGATACGCAGTATTTT.

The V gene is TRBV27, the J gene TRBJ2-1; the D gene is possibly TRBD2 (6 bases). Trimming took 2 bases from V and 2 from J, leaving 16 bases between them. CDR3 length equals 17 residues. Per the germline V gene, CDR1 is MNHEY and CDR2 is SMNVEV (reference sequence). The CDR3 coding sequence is TGTGCCAGCAGTTTAGGGACTCCCTCGCCTACCTACAATGAGCAGTTCTTC. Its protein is CASSLGTPSPTYNEQFF.

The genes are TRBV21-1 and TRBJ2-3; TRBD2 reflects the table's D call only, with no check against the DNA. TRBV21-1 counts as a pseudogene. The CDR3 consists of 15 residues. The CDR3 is CASRYAAGPGDTQYF. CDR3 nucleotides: TGTGCCAGCAGATACGCGGCGGGGCCCGGTGATACGCAGTATTTT.

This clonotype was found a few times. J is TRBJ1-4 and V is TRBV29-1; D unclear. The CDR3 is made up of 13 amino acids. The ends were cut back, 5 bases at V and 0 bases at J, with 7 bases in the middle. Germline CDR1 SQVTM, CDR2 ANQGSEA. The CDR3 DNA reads TGCAGCGTTACATCTGCAACTAATGAAAAACTGTTTTTT. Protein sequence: CSVTSATNEKLFF.

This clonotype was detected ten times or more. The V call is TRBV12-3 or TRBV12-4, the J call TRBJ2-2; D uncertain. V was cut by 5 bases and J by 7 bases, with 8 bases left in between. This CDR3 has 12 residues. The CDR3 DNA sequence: TGTGCCAGCAGTCGGAATATCGGGGAGCTGTTTTTT. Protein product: CASSRNIGELFF.

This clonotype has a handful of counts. The CDR3 here is CASSRFRTQNLAKNIQYF. The DNA for the CDR3 is TGTGCCAGCAGCAGATTTCGGACCCAAAACCTAGCCAAAAACATTCAGTACTTC. This chain connects TRBV11-2 to TRBJ2-4; D is undetermined. Germline assignment: CDR1 SGHAT and CDR2 FQNNGV. This CDR3 is built from 18 residues. Trimming shortened V by 5 bases and J by 0 bases, and 20 bases separated the two germline ends.

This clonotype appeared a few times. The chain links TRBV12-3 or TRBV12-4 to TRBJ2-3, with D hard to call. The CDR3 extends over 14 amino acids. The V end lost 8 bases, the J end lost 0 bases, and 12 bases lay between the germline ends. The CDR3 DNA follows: TGTGCCAGCGGTCCGGGTGGCAGCACAGATACGCAGTATTTT. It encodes CASGPGGSTDTQYF.

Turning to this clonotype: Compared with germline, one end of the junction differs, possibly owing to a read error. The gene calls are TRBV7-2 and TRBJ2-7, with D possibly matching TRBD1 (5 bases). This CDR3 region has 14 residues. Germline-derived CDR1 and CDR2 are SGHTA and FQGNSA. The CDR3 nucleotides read TGTGCCAGCAGCAATGCAGGGTCGGAGATCGCTTCGCACTTC. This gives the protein CASSNAGSEIASHF.

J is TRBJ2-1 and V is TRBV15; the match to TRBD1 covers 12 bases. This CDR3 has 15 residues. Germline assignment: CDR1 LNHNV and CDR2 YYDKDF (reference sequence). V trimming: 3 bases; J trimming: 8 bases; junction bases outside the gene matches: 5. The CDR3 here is CATSSGTGGADEQFF. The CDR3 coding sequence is TGTGCCACCAGCAGCGGGACAGGGGGCGCGGATGAGCAGTTCTTC.

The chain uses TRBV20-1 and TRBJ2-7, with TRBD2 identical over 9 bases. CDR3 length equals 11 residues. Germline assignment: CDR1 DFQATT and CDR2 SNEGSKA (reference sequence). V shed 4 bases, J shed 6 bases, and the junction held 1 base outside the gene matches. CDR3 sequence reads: CSAMREGEQYF. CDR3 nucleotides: TGCAGTGCTATGCGGGAGGGCGAGCAGTACTTC.

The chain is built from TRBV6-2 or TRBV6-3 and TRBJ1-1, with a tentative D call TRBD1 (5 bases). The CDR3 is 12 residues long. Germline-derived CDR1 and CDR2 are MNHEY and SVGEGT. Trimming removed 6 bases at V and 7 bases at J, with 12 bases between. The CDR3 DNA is TGTGCCAGCAGAAACAGGAATGTTGAAGCTTTCTTT. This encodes CASRNRNVEAFF.

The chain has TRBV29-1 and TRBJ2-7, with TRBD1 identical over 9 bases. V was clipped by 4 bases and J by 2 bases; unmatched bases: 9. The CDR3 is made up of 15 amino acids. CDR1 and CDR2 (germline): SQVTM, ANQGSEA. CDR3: CSVVPTGTGTYEQYF. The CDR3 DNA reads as TGCAGCGTTGTCCCTACCGGGACAGGGACCTACGAGCAGTACTTC.

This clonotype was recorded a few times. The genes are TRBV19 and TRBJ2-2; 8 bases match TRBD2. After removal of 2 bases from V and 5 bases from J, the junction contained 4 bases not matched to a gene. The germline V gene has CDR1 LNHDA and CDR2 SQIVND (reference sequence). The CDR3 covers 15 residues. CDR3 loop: CASSISGSVTGELFF. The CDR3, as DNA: TGTGCCAGTAGTATAAGCGGGAGCGTGACCGGGGAGCTGTTTTTT.

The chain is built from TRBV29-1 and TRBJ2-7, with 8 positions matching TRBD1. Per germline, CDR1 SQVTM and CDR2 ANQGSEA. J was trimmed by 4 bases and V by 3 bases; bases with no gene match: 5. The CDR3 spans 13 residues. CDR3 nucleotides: TGCAGCGTTGATCCAGGGGGCGGGTACGAGCAGTACTTC. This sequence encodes CSVDPGGGYEQYF.

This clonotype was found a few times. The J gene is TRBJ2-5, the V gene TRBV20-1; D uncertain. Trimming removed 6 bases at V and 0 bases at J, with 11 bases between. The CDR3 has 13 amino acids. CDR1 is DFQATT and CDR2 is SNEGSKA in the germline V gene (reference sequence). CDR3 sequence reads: CSAFSTDQETQYF. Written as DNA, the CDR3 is TGCAGTGCCTTCTCGACGGACCAAGAGACCCAGTACTTC.

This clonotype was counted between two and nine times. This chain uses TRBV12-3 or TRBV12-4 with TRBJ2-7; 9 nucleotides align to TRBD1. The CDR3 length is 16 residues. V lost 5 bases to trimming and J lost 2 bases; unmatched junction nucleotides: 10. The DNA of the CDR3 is TGTGCCAGCAGTCAATCACTGACAGGGGGAACCTACGAGCAGTACTTC. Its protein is CASSQSLTGGTYEQYF.

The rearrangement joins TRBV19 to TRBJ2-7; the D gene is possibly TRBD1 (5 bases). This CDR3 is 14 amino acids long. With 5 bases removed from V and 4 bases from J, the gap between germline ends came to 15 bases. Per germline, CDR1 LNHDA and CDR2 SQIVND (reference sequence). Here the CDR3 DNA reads TGTGCCAGTAGTCCACCCCCAGACAGTTACGAGCAGTACTTC. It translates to CASSPPPDSYEQYF. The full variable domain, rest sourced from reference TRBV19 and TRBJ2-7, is DGGITQSPKYLFRKEGQNVTLSCEQNLNHDAMYWYRQDPGQGLRLIYYSQIVNDFQKGDIAEGYSVSREKKESFPLTVTSAQKNPTAFYLCASSPPPDSYEQYFGPGTRLTVT.

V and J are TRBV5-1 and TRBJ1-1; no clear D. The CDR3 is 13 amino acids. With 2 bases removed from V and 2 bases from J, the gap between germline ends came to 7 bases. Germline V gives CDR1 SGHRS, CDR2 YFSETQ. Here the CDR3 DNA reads TGCGCCAGCAGCTTCAACGGCAACACTGAAGCTTTCTTT. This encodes CASSFNGNTEAFF.

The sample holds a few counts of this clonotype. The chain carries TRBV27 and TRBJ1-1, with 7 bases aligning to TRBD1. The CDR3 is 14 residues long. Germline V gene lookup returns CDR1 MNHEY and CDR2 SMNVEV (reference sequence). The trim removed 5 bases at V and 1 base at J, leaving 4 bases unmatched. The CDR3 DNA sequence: TGTGCCAGCAGTATGACAGGGCCGAACACTGAAGCTTTCTTT. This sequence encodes CASSMTGPNTEAFF.

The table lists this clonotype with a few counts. CDR3 in DNA: TGTGCCAGCAGTCAACGACTAGCGGGTTGGGAGACCCAGTACTTC. It encodes CASSQRLAGWETQYF. The chain is built from TRBV27 and TRBJ2-5; 10 nucleotides match TRBD2. Germline CDR1 is MNHEY and CDR2 is SMNVEV (reference sequence). The junction had 8 bases not matched to a gene; V was cut back by 5 bases and J by 5 bases. The CDR3 sequence is 15 residues long.

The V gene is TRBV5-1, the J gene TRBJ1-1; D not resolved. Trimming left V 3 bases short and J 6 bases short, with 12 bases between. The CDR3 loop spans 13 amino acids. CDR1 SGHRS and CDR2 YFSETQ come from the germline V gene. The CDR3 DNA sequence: TGCGCCAGCAGCTCCCATCGGGTCGCTGAAGCTTTCTTT. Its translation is CASSSHRVAEAFF.

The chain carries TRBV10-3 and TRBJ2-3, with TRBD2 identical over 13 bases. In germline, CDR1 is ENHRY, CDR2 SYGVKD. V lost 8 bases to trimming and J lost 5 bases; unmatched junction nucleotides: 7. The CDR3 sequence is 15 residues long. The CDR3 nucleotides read TGTGCCATCTCTCGACTAGCGGGAGGTGTAGATACGCAGTATTTT. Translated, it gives CAISRLAGGVDTQYF.

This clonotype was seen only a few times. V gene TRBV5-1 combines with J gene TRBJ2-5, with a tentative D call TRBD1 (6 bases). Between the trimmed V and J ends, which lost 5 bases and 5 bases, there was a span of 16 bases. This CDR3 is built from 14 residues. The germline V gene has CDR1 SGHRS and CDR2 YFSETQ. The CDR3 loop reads CASSRTLGAETQYF. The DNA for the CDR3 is TGCGCCAGCAGTCGGACCCTGGGGGCGGAGACCCAGTACTTC.

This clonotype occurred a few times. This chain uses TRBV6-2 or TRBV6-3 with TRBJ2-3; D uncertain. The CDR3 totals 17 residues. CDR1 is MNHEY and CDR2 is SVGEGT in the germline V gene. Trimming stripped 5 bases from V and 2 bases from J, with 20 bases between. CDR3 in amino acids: CASSPVRTVRVTDTQYF. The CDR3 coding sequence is TGTGCCAGCAGTCCCGTGAGGACCGTACGGGTCACAGATACGCAGTATTTT.

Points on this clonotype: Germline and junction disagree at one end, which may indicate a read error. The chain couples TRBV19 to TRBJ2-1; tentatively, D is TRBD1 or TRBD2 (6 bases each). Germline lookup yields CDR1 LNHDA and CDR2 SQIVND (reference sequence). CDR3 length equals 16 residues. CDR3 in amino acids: CDSSTLAKTGLNEQFF. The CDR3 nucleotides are TGTGACAGTAGTACACTAGCAAAAACAGGGCTCAATGAGCAGTTCTTC.

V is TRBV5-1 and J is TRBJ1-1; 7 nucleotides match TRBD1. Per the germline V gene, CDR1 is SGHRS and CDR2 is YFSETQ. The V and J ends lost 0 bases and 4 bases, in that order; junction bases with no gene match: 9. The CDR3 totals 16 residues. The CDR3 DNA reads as TGCGCCAGCAGCTTGGGGCCAGGGGGAACGGGCACTGAAGCTTTCTTT. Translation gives CASSLGPGGTGTEAFF.

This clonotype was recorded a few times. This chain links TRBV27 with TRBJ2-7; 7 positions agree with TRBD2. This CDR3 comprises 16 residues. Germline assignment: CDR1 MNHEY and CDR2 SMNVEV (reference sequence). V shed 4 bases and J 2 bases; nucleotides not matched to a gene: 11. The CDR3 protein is CASSSPSGTPAYEQYF. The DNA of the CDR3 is TGTGCCAGCAGTTCCCCAAGCGGGACTCCAGCCTACGAGCAGTACTTC.